The 27 T cell receptor beta chains below were found in one sample sequenced in a study of post-analysis software for immune sequencing data. Findings and limits, study-wide: Among five TRBV segments more frequent in patients than controls were TRBV5-6, TRBV5-1 and TRBV20-1.

Their target antigens are unknown. Unique molecular identifiers were present in the TCR beta cDNA libraries. TCRdb reprocessed the PCR reads with MiXCR, giving one entry per CDR3 protein. This sample has about 460,000 distinct CDR3 sequences; roughly 46% occur once, and the top ten carry 9.5% to 13%. The sequencing input was blood. These TCRs come from a girl between 5 and 17 years old with multiple sclerosis.

This sequence joins TRBV30 and TRBJ2-1, with 8 bases identical to TRBD2. Germline V CDR1 and CDR2: GTSNPN, SVGIG (reference sequence). The CDR3 contains 15 residues. The V and J ends lost 3 bases and 10 bases, in that order; junction bases with no gene match: 14. This CDR3 is CAWRTPRGRFREQFF. CDR3 nucleotide sequence: TGTGCCTGGAGGACCCCTCGCGGGAGGTTTAGGGAGCAGTTCTTC.

This clonotype has only a few counts. The rearrangement uses TRBV7-9 and TRBJ2-3; tentatively, D is TRBD1 (6 bases). The length of the CDR3 is 13 residues. The V gene's germline CDR1 is SEHNR and CDR2 FQNEAQ (reference sequence). Between the trimmed V and J ends, which lost 4 bases and 3 bases, there was a span of 8 bases. CDR3 DNA: TGTGCCAGCAGCTCCAGGGGAACAGATACGCAGTATTTT. Translation gives CASSSRGTDTQYF.

The chain uses TRBV24-1 and TRBJ2-3; D ambiguous. In germline, CDR1 is KGHDR, CDR2 SFDVKD. The CDR3 consists of 15 residues. The V and J ends lost 1 base and 3 bases respectively, with 10 bases between them. The DNA for the CDR3 is TGTGCCACCAGTGATTTTGGGTCCAGGACAGATACGCAGTATTTT. The encoded protein is CATSDFGSRTDTQYF.

The chain combines TRBV5-1 with TRBJ2-7; maybe TRBD1 (6 bases). CDR3 length: 14 residues. V was shortened by 2 bases and J by 3 bases, with 12 bases between the two germline ends. Per the germline V gene, CDR1 is SGHRS and CDR2 is YFSETQ. The CDR3 DNA is TGCGCCAGCAGCTTCCACAGGGATGGCTACGAGCAGTACTTC. Translating gives CASSFHRDGYEQYF.

The genes are TRBV5-1 and TRBJ2-3; TRBD2 aligns across 8 bases. Losses at the gene ends were 0 bases for V and 4 bases for J; bases not matched to a gene: 10. Germline V gene sequence: CDR1 SGHRS, CDR2 YFSETQ. This CDR3 is built from 17 residues. The CDR3: CASSLAIGAGGSDTQYF. CDR3 DNA sequence: TGCGCCAGCAGCTTGGCCATCGGGGCGGGAGGATCAGATACGCAGTATTTT. Using reference TRBV5-1 and TRBJ2-3 for the parts outside the CDR3, the full variable domain is KAGVTQTPRYLIKTRGQQVTLSCSPISGHRSVSWYQQTPGQGLQFLFEYFSETQRNKGNFPGRFSGRQFSNSRSEMNVSTLELGDSALYLCASSLAIGAGGSDTQYFGPGTRLTVL.

The CDR3 coding sequence is TGCGCCAGCAGCCAAGAGTCGGCGCCACATCAGCCCCAGCATTTT. Its protein is CASSQESAPHQPQHF. The V gene is TRBV4-1, the J gene TRBJ1-5; D remains unclear. CDR3 length: 15 residues. Germline V gene data show CDR1 as MGHRA and CDR2 as YSYEKL. Trimming shortened V by 0 bases and J by 5 bases, and 11 bases separated the two germline ends.

This CDR3 is CASSRRQGPYEQYF. For the CDR3, the DNA is TGTGCCAGCAGCAGAAGACAGGGACCCTACGAGCAGTACTTC. The V gene is TRBV7-9, the J gene TRBJ2-7, with 7 positions matching TRBD1. Looked up from germline, CDR1 is SEHNR and CDR2 is FQNEAQ (reference sequence). Trimming cost V 5 bases and J 2 bases; bases outside gene matches: 6. The CDR3 covers 14 residues.

This clonotype came up a few times. CDR3 protein: CASSYDEAKNIQYF. Here the CDR3 DNA reads TGTGCCAGCAGTTACGATGAAGCCAAAAACATTCAGTACTTC. The chain recombines TRBV12-3 or TRBV12-4 with TRBJ2-4; no clear D gene. CDR3 size: 14 residues. The V and J ends lost 4 bases and 0 bases respectively, with 7 bases between them.

About this clonotype itself: A read error may produce the germline difference seen at one junction end. The chain carries TRBV15 and TRBJ1-1; 7 nucleotides align to TRBD1. The CDR3 has 14 amino acids. Germline lookup yields CDR1 LNHNV and CDR2 YYDKDF (reference sequence). In DNA form, the CDR3 reads TGTGTCACCAGCAGAGACAGGGCGAGCACTGAAGCTTTCTTT. This sequence encodes CVTSRDRASTEAFF.

The chain has TRBV7-9 and TRBJ2-7, with TRBD2 matching 7 bases. This CDR3 is built from 14 residues. Trimming took 3 bases from V and 6 from J; bases not matched to a gene: 8. CDR1 SEHNR and CDR2 FQNEAQ come from the germline V gene (reference sequence). CDR3 nucleotide sequence: TGTGCCAGCAGCTTGGGAGGGGAGGGTCTCGAGCAGTACTTC. Translating it yields CASSLGGEGLEQYF.

This clonotype has a single count. The V call is TRBV7-9, the J call TRBJ2-3; 8 bases are a match to TRBD2. Germline lookup yields CDR1 SEHNR and CDR2 FQNEAQ (reference sequence). The CDR3 loop spans 17 amino acids. Trimming removed 5 bases from V and 0 bases from J; junction bases left unmatched: 10. For the CDR3, the DNA is TGTGCCAGCAGCCCCACCTTTAGCGGGGCAAGCACAGATACGCAGTATTTT. Protein sequence: CASSPTFSGASTDTQYF.

The J gene is TRBJ2-3, the V gene TRBV5-1, with unresolved D. The V gene's germline CDR1 is SGHRS and CDR2 YFSETQ. The CDR3 has 11 amino acids. Deletions cut 3 bases from V and 4 bases from J, with 3 bases between. CDR3 region: CASSWSDTQYF. The CDR3 DNA reads as TGCGCCAGCAGCTGGTCAGATACGCAGTATTTT.

The chain combines TRBV6-5 with TRBJ1-2, with D hard to call. The CDR3 extends over 12 amino acids. CDR1 MNHEY and CDR2 SVGAGI come from the germline V gene. Between the trimmed V and J ends, which lost 8 bases and 2 bases, there was a span of 9 bases. The CDR3 reads CASRGGNYGYTF. The DNA for the CDR3 is TGTGCCAGCCGGGGAGGGAACTATGGCTACACCTTC.

The CDR3 DNA follows: TGTGCCAGCAGCGTAGATGGACAGGGTTCTTTCTACAATGAGCAGTTCTTC. Protein: CASSVDGQGSFYNEQFF. The rearrangement links TRBV9 to TRBJ2-1; 8 positions match TRBD1. Germline lookup yields CDR1 SGDLS and CDR2 YYNGEE. The CDR3 length is 17 residues. J was trimmed by 3 bases and V by 0 bases; bases with no gene match: 8.

Concerning this clonotype: One end of the junction is discordant with germline, which a read error may explain. The chain employs TRBV5-1 and TRBJ2-1; unclear D gene. Germline V gene data show CDR1 as SGHRS and CDR2 as YFSETQ. The CDR3 contains 13 residues. The CDR3 DNA sequence: TGTGCCAGCAGCTTACAGAGCTACAATGAGCAGTTCTTC. This codes for CASSLQSYNEQFF.

The CDR3 DNA is TGTGCCAGCACCGTAGCGGGACGGGGCAATCAGCCCCAGCATTTT. This encodes CASTVAGRGNQPQHF. The chain couples TRBV28 to TRBJ1-5; D may be TRBD1 (5 bases). V lost 7 bases to trimming and J lost 2 bases, with 15 bases between them. The length of the CDR3 is 15 residues. The germline CDR1 and CDR2 sequences are MDHEN and SYDVKM.

The J gene is TRBJ1-5, the V gene TRBV19; no firm D call. V shed 7 bases and J shed 5 bases, with 9 bases lying between them. This CDR3 has 12 amino acids. Germline V gene sequence: CDR1 LNHDA, CDR2 SQIVND (reference sequence). CDR3 in DNA: TGTGCCAGTAACCGGGAAGATCAGCCCCAGCATTTT. This encodes CASNREDQPQHF.

The rearrangement joins TRBV29-1 to TRBJ2-3; TRBD1 matches 7 bases. V was clipped by 6 bases and J by 2 bases; unmatched bases: 5. This CDR3 spans 13 amino acids. Per the germline V gene, CDR1 is SQVTM and CDR2 is ANQGSEA. The CDR3 DNA reads TGCAGCGTCGGGACAGAACCCACAGATACGCAGTATTTT. Translating it yields CSVGTEPTDTQYF.

The sample holds a few counts of this clonotype. The rearrangement uses TRBV29-1 and TRBJ1-1; TRBD1 is a possible D gene (5 bases). The V gene's germline CDR1 is SQVTM and CDR2 ANQGSEA. The CDR3 is 12 amino acids. The V gene lost 7 bases and the J gene lost 2 bases, with 11 bases spanning the gap. CDR3 nucleotides: TGCAGCGGGACCGGGACTAACACTGAAGCTTTCTTT. This translates into CSGTGTNTEAFF.

The gene calls are TRBV20-1 and TRBJ2-1; possibly TRBD1 for D (5 bases). This CDR3 has 15 amino acids. Germline CDR1 DFQATT, CDR2 SNEGSKA (reference sequence). The V gene lost 6 bases and the J gene lost 4 bases, with 19 bases spanning the gap. In DNA, the CDR3 is TGCAGTGCGCCTCATGAAGGGGTGGGTTACAATGAGCAGTTCTTC. This encodes CSAPHEGVGYNEQFF.

The rearrangement joins TRBV25-1 to TRBJ2-3; D is possibly TRBD1 (6 bases). Germline V gene sequence: CDR1 MGHDK, CDR2 SYGVNS. CDR3 length: 17 residues. The V and J ends lost 1 base and 0 bases respectively, with 14 bases between them. CDR3 coding DNA: TGTGCCAGCAGTGAATTGGGGCAGGGGCTCAGCACAGATACGCAGTATTTT. This encodes CASSELGQGLSTDTQYF.

The chain employs TRBV10-3 and TRBJ2-1, with 8 bases aligning to TRBD2. Germline values: CDR1 ENHRY, CDR2 SYGVKD. The CDR3 spans 15 residues. V shed 8 bases, J shed 6 bases, and the junction held 12 bases outside the gene matches. CDR3 nucleotide sequence: TGTGCCATCTGGGGCCTAGCGGGCCTGGTCAATGAGCAGTTCTTC. Translated: CAIWGLAGLVNEQFF.

A few counts support this clonotype. V and J are TRBV28 and TRBJ2-7, with 9 bases lining up with TRBD2. There are 14 residues in the CDR3. The V gene end was trimmed by 5 bases and the J gene end by 0 bases; junction bases not matched to a gene: 2. Germline CDR1 is MDHEN and CDR2 is SYDVKM. In nucleotides, the CDR3 is TGTGCCAGCAGTCGAGCGGGAGGCTCCTACGAGCAGTACTTC. Residues: CASSRAGGSYEQYF.

This clonotype was recorded at least ten times. At one of its ends the junction is not consistent with the germline gene, which may arise from a read error. This chain connects TRBV7-2 to TRBJ2-7; 7 positions match TRBD1. This CDR3 has 14 amino acids. The germline V gene has CDR1 SGHTA and CDR2 FQGNSA. CDR3 bases: TGTGCCAGCAGTTTAGACAGGGCCTCCTACGAGCAGTACTTC. It translates to CASSLDRASYEQYF.

This clonotype was detected only a few times. V usage is TRBV9 and J usage is TRBJ1-2; D is uncertain. The V gene's germline CDR1 is SGDLS and CDR2 YYNGEE. V lost 0 bases and J 0 bases, leaving 9 bases between the germline ends. This CDR3 spans 15 amino acids. For the CDR3, the DNA is TGTGCCAGCAGCGTAGCTTCCACCGCTAACTATGGCTACACCTTC. Protein product: CASSVASTANYGYTF.

V gene TRBV4-1 combines with J gene TRBJ2-7; D ambiguous. CDR3 size: 14 residues. Germline V gene lookup returns CDR1 MGHRA and CDR2 YSYEKL. Trimming took off 1 base at V and 6 bases at J, with 13 bases between the two ends. DNA of the CDR3: TGCGCCAGCAGCCAAGTTTTCGAGCGAGGCGAGCAGTACTTC. Translating it yields CASSQVFERGEQYF.

The J gene is TRBJ2-5, the V gene TRBV12-3 or TRBV12-4; the D gene is possibly TRBD1 (5 bases). Trimming shortened V by 3 bases and J by 2 bases, and 13 bases separated the two germline ends. The CDR3 is 15 residues long. CDR3: CASSFIVKGQETQYF. The CDR3 nucleotides are TGTGCCAGCAGTTTTATCGTGAAGGGGCAAGAGACCCAGTACTTC.